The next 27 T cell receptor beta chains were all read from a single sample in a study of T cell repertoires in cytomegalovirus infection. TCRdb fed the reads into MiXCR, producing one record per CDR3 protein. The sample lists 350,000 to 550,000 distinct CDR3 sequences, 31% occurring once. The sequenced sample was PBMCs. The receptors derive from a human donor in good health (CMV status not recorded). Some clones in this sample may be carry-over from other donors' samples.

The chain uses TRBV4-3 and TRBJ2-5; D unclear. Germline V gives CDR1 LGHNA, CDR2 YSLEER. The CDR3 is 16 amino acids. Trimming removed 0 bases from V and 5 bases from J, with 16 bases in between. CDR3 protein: CASSQEAPSRWETQYF. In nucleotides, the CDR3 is TGCGCCAGCAGCCAAGAGGCCCCCTCCCGGTGGGAGACCCAGTACTTC.

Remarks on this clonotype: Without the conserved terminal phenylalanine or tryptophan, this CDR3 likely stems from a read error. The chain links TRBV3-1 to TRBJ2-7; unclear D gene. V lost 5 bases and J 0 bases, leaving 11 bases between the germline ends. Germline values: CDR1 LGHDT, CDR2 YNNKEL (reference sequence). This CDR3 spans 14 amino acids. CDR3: CASSETESSYEQYS. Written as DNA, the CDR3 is TGTGCCAGCAGCGAGACGGAGAGCTCCTACGAGCAGTACTCA.

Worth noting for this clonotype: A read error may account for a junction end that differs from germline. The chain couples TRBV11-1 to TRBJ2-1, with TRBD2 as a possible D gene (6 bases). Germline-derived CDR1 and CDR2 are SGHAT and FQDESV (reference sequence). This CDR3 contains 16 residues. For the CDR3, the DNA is TGTGCCAGCAGCTTTAACGTGGCGGGGTTGACCAATGAGCAGGTCTTC. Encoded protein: CASSFNVAGLTNEQVF.

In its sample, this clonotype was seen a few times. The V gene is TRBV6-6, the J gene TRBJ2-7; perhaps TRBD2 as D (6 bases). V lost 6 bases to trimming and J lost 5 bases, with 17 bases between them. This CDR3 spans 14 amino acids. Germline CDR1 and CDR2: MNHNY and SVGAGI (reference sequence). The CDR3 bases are TGTGCCAGCAGCCCCCCCGGGGGAACCGACGAGCAGTACTTC. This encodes CASSPPGGTDEQYF.

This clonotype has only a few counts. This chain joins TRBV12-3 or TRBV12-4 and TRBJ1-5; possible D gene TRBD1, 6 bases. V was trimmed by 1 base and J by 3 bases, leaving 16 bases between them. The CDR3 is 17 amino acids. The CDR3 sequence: CASSLDVGQGTNQPQHF. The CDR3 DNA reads TGTGCCAGCAGTTTAGACGTGGGGCAGGGGACCAATCAGCCCCAGCATTTT.

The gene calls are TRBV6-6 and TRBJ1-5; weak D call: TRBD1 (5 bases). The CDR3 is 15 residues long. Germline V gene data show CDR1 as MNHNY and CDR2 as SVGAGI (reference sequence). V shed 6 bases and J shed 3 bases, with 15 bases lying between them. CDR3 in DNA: TGTGCCAGCAGACCTCCGGGACTGGTCAATCAGCCCCAGCATTTT. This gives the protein CASRPPGLVNQPQHF.

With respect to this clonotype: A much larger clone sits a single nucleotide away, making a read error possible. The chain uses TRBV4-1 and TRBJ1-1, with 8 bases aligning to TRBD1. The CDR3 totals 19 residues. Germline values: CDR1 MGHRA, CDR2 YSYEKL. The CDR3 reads CTSSRHGGQGANSNTEAFF. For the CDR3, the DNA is TGCACCAGCAGTCGACACGGAGGGCAGGGGGCTAATTCGAACACTGAAGCTTTCTTT.

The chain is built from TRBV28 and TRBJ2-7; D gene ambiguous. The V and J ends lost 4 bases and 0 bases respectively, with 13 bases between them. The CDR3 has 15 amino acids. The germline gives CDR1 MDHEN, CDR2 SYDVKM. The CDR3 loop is CASSSGAESSYEQYF. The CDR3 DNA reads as TGTGCCAGCAGTTCAGGAGCAGAAAGCTCCTACGAGCAGTACTTC.

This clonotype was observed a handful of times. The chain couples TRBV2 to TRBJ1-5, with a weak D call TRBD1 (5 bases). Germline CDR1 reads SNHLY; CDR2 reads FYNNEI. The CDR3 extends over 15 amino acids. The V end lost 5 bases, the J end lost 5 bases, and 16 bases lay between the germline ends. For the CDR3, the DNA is TGTGCCAGCAGTCCGGTGAGGGGAACCCATCAGCCCCAGCATTTT. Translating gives CASSPVRGTHQPQHF.

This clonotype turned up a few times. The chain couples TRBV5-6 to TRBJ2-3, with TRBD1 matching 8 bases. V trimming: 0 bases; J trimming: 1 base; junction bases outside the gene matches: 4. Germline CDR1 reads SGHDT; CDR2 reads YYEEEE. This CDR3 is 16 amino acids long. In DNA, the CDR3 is TGTGCCAGCAGCTTGGCCCGGGGACAGGGCACAGATACGCAGTATTTT. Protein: CASSLARGQGTDTQYF.

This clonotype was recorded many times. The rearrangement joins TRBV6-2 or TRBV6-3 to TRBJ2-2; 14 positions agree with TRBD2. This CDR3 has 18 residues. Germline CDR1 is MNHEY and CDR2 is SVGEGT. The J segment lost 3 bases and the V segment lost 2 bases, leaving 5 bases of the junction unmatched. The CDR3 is CASSYVTSGGADTGELFF. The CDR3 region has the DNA TGTGCCAGCAGTTACGTGACTAGCGGGGGGGCCGACACCGGGGAGCTGTTTTTT.

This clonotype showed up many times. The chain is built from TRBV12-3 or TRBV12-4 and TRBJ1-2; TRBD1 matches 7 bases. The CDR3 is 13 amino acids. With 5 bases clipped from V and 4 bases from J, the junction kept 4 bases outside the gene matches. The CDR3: CASSKGQVYGYTF. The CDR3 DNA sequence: TGTGCCAGCAGTAAAGGACAGGTCTATGGCTACACCTTC.

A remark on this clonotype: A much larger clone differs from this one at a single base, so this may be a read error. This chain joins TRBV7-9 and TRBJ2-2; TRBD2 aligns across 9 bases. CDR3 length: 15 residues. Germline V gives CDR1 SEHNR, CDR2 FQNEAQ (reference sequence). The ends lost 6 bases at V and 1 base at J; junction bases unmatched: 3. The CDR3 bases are TGTGCCAGCAGGTCTAGCGGGGTGAACACCGGGGAGCTGTTTTTT. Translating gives CASRSSGVNTGELFF. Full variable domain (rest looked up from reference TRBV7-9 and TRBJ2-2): DTGVSQNPRHKITKRGQNVTFRCDPISEHNRLYWYRQTLGQGPEFLTYFQNEAQLEKSRLLSDRFSAERPKGSFSTLEIQRTEQGDSAMYLCASRSSGVNTGELFFGEGSRLTVL.

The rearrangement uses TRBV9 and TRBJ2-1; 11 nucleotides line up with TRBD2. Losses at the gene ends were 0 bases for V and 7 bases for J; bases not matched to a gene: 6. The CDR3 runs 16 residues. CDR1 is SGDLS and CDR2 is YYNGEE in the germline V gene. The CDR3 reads CASSVDSGGALNEQFF. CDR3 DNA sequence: TGTGCCAGCAGCGTAGATAGCGGGGGGGCCTTAAATGAGCAGTTCTTC.

DNA of the CDR3: TGTGCCAGCAGCTTAGCGCACAGATATAGCAATCAGCCCCAGCATTTT. As protein: CASSLAHRYSNQPQHF. This chain links TRBV7-2 with TRBJ1-5; D unclear. The CDR3 spans 16 residues. V was clipped by 0 bases and J by 0 bases, with 9 bases between them. In germline, CDR1 is SGHTA, CDR2 FQGNSA.

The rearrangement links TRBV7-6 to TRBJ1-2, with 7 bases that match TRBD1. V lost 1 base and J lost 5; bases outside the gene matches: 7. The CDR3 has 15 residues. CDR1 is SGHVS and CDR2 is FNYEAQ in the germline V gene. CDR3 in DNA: TGTGCCAGCAGCTTAGGAGGGACAGTGGGGTATGGCTACACCTTC. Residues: CASSLGGTVGYGYTF.

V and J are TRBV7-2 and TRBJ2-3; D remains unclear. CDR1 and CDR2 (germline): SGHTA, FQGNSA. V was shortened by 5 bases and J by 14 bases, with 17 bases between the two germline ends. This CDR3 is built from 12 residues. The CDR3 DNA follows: TGTGCCAGCAGCCAGAGCGTCCCCACCGGGTATTTT. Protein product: CASSQSVPTGYF.

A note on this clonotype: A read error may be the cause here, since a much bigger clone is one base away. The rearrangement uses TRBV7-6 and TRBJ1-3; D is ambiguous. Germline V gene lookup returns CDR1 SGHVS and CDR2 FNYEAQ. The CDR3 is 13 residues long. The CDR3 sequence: CARSLAAGNTIYF. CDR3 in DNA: TGTGCCAGAAGCTTAGCTGCTGGAAACACCATATATTTT.

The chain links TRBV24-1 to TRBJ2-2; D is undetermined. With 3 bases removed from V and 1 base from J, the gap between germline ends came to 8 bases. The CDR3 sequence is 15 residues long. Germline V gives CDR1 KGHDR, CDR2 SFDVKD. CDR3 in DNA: TGTGCCACCAGTGATGACACCCGGAACACCGGGGAGCTGTTTTTT. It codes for CATSDDTRNTGELFF.

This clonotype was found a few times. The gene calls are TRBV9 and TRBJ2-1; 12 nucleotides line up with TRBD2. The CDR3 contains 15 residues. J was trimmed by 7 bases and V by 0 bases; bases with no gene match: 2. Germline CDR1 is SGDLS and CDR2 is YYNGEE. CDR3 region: CASSVDGLAGNEQFF. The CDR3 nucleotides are TGTGCCAGCAGCGTAGATGGACTAGCGGGGAATGAGCAGTTCTTC. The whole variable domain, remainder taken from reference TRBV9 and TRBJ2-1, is DSGVTQTPKHLITATGQRVTLRCSPRSGDLSVYWYQQSLDQGLQFLIQYYNGEERAKGNILERFSAQQFPDLHSELNLSSLELGDSALYFCASSVDGLAGNEQFFGPGTRLTVL.

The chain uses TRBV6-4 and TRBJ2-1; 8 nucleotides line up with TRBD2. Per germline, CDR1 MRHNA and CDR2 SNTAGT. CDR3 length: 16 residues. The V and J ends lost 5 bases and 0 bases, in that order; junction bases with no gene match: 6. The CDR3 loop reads CASSFSGADSYNEQFF. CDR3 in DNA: TGTGCCAGCAGTTTTAGCGGGGCCGACTCCTACAATGAGCAGTTCTTC.

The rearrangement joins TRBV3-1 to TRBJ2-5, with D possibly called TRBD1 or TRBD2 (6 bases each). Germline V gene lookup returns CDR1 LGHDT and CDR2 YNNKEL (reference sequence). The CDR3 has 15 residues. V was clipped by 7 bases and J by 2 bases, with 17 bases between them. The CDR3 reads CASKKGGLSQETQYF. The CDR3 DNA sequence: TGTGCCAGCAAGAAGGGGGGCCTCTCTCAAGAGACCCAGTACTTC.

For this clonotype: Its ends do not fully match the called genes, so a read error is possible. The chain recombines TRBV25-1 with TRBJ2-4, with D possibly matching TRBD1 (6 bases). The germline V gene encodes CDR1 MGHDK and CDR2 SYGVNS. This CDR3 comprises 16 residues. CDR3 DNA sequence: TGTGCCAGCGGTGAAAATGTGGGGGCCGTCAAAAACATTCAGTACTTC. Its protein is CASGENVGAVKNIQYF.

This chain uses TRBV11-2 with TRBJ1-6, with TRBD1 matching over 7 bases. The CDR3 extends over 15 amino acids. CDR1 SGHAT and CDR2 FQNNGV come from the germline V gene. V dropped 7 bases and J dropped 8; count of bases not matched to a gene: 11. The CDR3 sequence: CASKLKGRGDSPLHF. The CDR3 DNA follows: TGTGCCAGCAAGCTCAAGGGCAGGGGGGATTCACCCCTCCACTTT. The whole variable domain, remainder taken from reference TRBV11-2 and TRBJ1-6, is EAGVAQSPRYKIIEKRQSVAFWCNPISGHATLYWYQQILGQGPKLLIQFQNNGVVDDSQLPKDRFSAERLKGVDSTLKIQPAKLEDSAVYLCASKLKGRGDSPLHFGNGTRLTVT.

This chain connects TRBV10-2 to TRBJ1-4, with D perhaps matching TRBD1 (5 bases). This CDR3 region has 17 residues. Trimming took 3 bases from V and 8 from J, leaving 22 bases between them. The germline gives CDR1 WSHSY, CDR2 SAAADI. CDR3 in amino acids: CASSDQEGAQGKEKLFF. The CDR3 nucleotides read TGCGCCAGCAGTGATCAAGAAGGGGCTCAGGGAAAGGAAAAACTGTTTTTT.

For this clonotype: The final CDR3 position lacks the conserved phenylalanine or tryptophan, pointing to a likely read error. CDR3 nucleotides: TGTGCCAGCTCACCACGAGTTCCCCCAAGAGGCCATAATGAAAAACTGTTTCTT. Protein product: CASSPRVPPRGHNEKLFL. The genes are TRBV18 and TRBJ1-4; D uncertain. The V end lost 1 base, the J end lost 4 bases, and 19 bases lay between the germline ends. CDR3 size: 18 residues. Germline assignment: CDR1 KGHSH and CDR2 LQKENI.

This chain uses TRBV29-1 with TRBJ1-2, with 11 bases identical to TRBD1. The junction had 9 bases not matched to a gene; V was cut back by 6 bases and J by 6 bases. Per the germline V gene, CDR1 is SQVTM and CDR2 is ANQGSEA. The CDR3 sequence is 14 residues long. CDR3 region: CSVIPGQGDDGYTF. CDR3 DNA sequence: TGCAGCGTAATACCGGGACAGGGGGACGATGGCTACACCTTC.